The 21 T cell receptor beta chains below come from one sample, sequenced in a study of blood T cell repertoires in COVID-19. The table came from immunoSEQ multiplex PCR; TCRdb's copy has only in-frame clones and leaves some out. The table has 25,000 to 35,000 clones, 90% seen once. Input material: peripheral blood. The receptors derive from a man in his 70s with active or convalescent COVID-19.

CDR3 in DNA: TGTGCCAGCCAGGACGCTAGCGGGGACAATGAGCAGTTCTTC. It yields the protein CASQDASGDNEQFF. The chain couples TRBV18 to TRBJ2-1, with TRBD2 matching 9 bases. The CDR3 length is 14 residues. With V trimmed by 8 bases and J by 5 bases, 7 bases remained unmatched. The V gene's germline CDR1 is KGHSH and CDR2 LQKENI.

V usage is TRBV7-2 and J usage is TRBJ2-3; D ambiguous. Per germline, CDR1 SGHTA and CDR2 FQGNSA. The CDR3 has 15 residues. With 2 bases removed from V and 2 bases from J, the gap between germline ends came to 11 bases. The chain's CDR3 is CASSLYGQATDTQYF. In DNA form, the CDR3 reads TGTGCCAGCAGCTTATACGGCCAGGCCACAGATACGCAGTATTTT.

The CDR3 DNA reads TGTGCCAGCAGTGCGGGGAGGGGCTACACCTTC. This encodes CASSAGRGYTF. The chain has TRBV25-1 and TRBJ1-2; D is unresolved. The CDR3 contains 11 residues. The germline CDR1 and CDR2 sequences are MGHDK and SYGVNS. V lost 4 bases and J 8 bases, leaving 8 bases between the germline ends.

V is TRBV6-4 and J is TRBJ2-2; D uncertain. CDR1 is MRHNA and CDR2 is SNTAGT in the germline V gene. The CDR3 has 13 residues. Trimming pared 6 bases from V and 4 bases from J, leaving 9 bases between. CDR3 sequence reads: CASRTPITGELFF. DNA for the CDR3: TGTGCCAGCAGAACTCCCATCACCGGGGAGCTGTTTTTT.

This rearrangement joins TRBV29-1 to TRBJ2-3; TRBD2 might be the D (6 bases). The germline gives CDR1 SQVTM, CDR2 ANQGSEA. The length of the CDR3 is 14 residues. V was shortened by 6 bases and J by 0 bases, with 13 bases between the two germline ends. In DNA, the CDR3 is TGCAGCGTACAGCGGGCAGGCAGCACAGATACGCAGTATTTT. Protein: CSVQRAGSTDTQYF.

This clone was found a few times. An end of the junction does not agree with germline; a read error may underlie this. The chain carries TRBV29-1 and TRBJ2-7; the D gene is possibly TRBD2 (6 bases). The CDR3 has 13 amino acids. Germline V gene lookup returns CDR1 SQVTM and CDR2 ANQGSEA. The CDR3 DNA follows: TGCAGCGTCGAAGGCCAGGGAGGCTACGAGCAGTACTTC. Translated, it gives CSVEGQGGYEQYF.

The V call is TRBV5-1, the J call TRBJ2-5; TRBD2 matches 7 bases. The germline CDR1 and CDR2 sequences are SGHRS and YFSETQ. Trimming cost V 4 bases and J 4 bases; bases outside gene matches: 4. The CDR3 is 13 amino acids. CDR3: CASSSGLGETQYF. In DNA form, the CDR3 reads TGCGCCAGCAGCAGTGGACTAGGAGAGACCCAGTACTTC.

This chain uses TRBV5-1 with TRBJ2-6; TRBD2 aligns across 14 bases. Germline assignment: CDR1 SGHRS and CDR2 YFSETQ. V was clipped by 3 bases and J by 1 base; unmatched bases: 6. This CDR3 region has 19 residues. The chain's CDR3 is CASSYGTSGRISGANVLTF. For the CDR3, the DNA is TGCGCCAGCAGCTACGGGACTAGCGGGAGAATATCTGGGGCCAACGTCCTGACTTTC.

This sequence joins TRBV10-2 and TRBJ2-1, with 12 bases aligning to TRBD2. The CDR3 is 14 residues long. The germline CDR1 and CDR2 sequences are WSHSY and SAAADI. J gave up 6 bases and V 4 bases, and 1 base lay outside the gene matches. CDR3 DNA: TGCGCCAGCAGTGGGACTAGCGGGGCCAATGAGCAGTTCTTC. Protein product: CASSGTSGANEQFF.

The CDR3 coding sequence is TGTGCCAGCAGCTTGGGTCCGGGGGGGAACACTGAAGCTTTCTTT. Protein sequence: CASSLGPGGNTEAFF. V usage is TRBV5-6 and J usage is TRBJ1-1, with a tentative D call TRBD1 (5 bases). Trimming took 0 bases from V and 1 from J, leaving 10 bases between them. The CDR3 consists of 15 residues. CDR1 SGHDT and CDR2 YYEEEE come from the germline V gene. Together with reference TRBV5-6 and TRBJ1-1, the CDR3 gives the full variable domain: DAGVTQSPTHLIKTRGQQVTLRCSPKSGHDTVSWYQQALGQGPQFIFQYYEEEERQRGNFPDRFSGHQFPNYSSELNVNALLLGDSALYLCASSLGPGGNTEAFFGQGTRLTVV.

The rearrangement links TRBV4-2 to TRBJ1-2; 7 bases align to TRBD1. Germline CDR1 reads LGHNA; CDR2 reads YNFKEQ. V shed 3 bases and J 5 bases; nucleotides not matched to a gene: 6. The CDR3 has 14 residues. Here the CDR3 DNA reads TGTGCCAGCAGCCAGGGGGACAGCGGGTATGGCTACACCTTC. It translates to CASSQGDSGYGYTF.

This chain connects TRBV6-6 to TRBJ1-6, with 10 nucleotides matching TRBD1. The CDR3 sequence is 16 residues long. Germline CDR1 reads MNHNY; CDR2 reads SVGAGI (reference sequence). V shed 5 bases and J 9 bases; nucleotides not matched to a gene: 10. The DNA of the CDR3 is TGTGCCAGCAGTCGACAGACAGGGGGCGAGGCTTCACCCCTCCACTTT. As protein: CASSRQTGGEASPLHF.

The chain uses TRBV2 and TRBJ1-2; 10 nucleotides line up with TRBD1. After removal of 4 bases from V and 8 bases from J, the junction contained 10 bases not matched to a gene. Germline CDR1 is SNHLY and CDR2 is FYNNEI. This CDR3 contains 15 residues. In DNA, the CDR3 is TGTGCCAGCAGTGTTGGGACAGGGGACGCTGGGGGCTACACCTTC. Protein sequence: CASSVGTGDAGGYTF.

The chain is built from TRBV15 and TRBJ1-5, with TRBD1 matching 7 bases. The V gene end was trimmed by 2 bases and the J gene end by 5 bases; junction bases not matched to a gene: 9. Germline-derived CDR1 and CDR2 are LNHNV and YYDKDF (reference sequence). This CDR3 comprises 16 residues. The CDR3 nucleotides are TGTGCCACCAGCAGATCCGGGACAGCAGTCTATCAGCCCCAGCATTTT. Residues: CATSRSGTAVYQPQHF.

The CDR3 nucleotides read TGTGCTAGTGGTTTTGGGACAGGATCTTACAATGAGCAGTTCTTC. It encodes CASGFGTGSYNEQFF. The chain combines TRBV12-5 with TRBJ2-1, with 8 bases aligning to TRBD1. J lost 4 bases, V lost 3 bases, and 5 bases had no gene match. CDR1 LGHNT and CDR2 FRNRAP come from the germline V gene. The CDR3 totals 15 residues.

The chain carries TRBV6-5 and TRBJ2-3; 12 bases fit TRBD1. Germline V gene data show CDR1 as MNHEY and CDR2 as SVGAGI. Germline trimming cut 6 bases from V and 5 bases from J; bases unmatched to any gene: 3. The CDR3 loop spans 14 amino acids. CDR3: CASSGTGGLDTQYF. The CDR3 bases are TGTGCCAGCAGCGGGACAGGGGGCCTAGATACGCAGTATTTT.

CDR3 DNA sequence: TGTGCCACCCAGGGCCTTCTGAACACTGAAGCTTTCTTT. As protein: CATQGLLNTEAFF. The rearrangement joins TRBV24-1 to TRBJ1-1; the D gene is possibly TRBD1 (5 bases). CDR1 is KGHDR, CDR2 SFDVKD, per germline. CDR3 size: 13 residues. The V gene lost 9 bases and the J gene lost 0 bases, with 10 bases spanning the gap.

The gene calls are TRBV19 and TRBJ1-1; TRBD1 is a possible D gene (5 bases). The CDR3 loop spans 15 amino acids. Trimming removed 5 bases from V and 10 bases from J, with 23 bases in between. Germline lookup yields CDR1 LNHDA and CDR2 SQIVND (reference sequence). The CDR3 is CASSDLDGTTRGAFF. The CDR3 nucleotides are TGTGCCAGTAGTGATTTGGACGGGACCACGCGGGGAGCTTTCTTT.

This sequence joins TRBV5-8 and TRBJ1-4, with TRBD1 matching over 8 bases. This CDR3 contains 14 residues. The V and J ends lost 4 bases and 8 bases, in that order; junction bases with no gene match: 7. Germline V CDR1 and CDR2: SGHTS, YDEGEE. The CDR3 loop reads CASSTQGVVEKLFF. CDR3 coding DNA: TGTGCCAGCAGCACACAGGGGGTGGTGGAAAAACTGTTTTTT.

This clone has only one observation. V usage is TRBV29-1 and J usage is TRBJ1-1; TRBD1 agrees at 7 bases. CDR3 length equals 13 residues. Germline CDR1 and CDR2: SQVTM and ANQGSEA. J gave up 0 bases and V 7 bases, and 5 bases lay outside the gene matches. The CDR3 loop reads CSATTGVNTEAFF. For the CDR3, the DNA is TGCAGCGCAACAACAGGGGTGAACACTGAAGCTTTCTTT.

The chain recombines TRBV9 with TRBJ1-6, with a weak D call TRBD1 (5 bases). Trimming removed 7 bases at V and 5 bases at J, with 13 bases between. The germline CDR1 and CDR2 sequences are SGDLS and YYNGEE. CDR3 length equals 14 residues. The CDR3, as DNA: TGTGCCAGCGAACCAGGGAACCATAATTCACCCCTCCACTTT. Translating it yields CASEPGNHNSPLHF.